The rows below give T cell receptor beta chains drawn from one sample of a study of T cell repertoires in cytomegalovirus infection. For these receptors, no antigen is known. Via MiXCR, TCRdb re-called the reads, giving one row per CDR3 protein. This sample has about 570,000 distinct CDR3 sequences, with over 35% found just once. The sequencing here drew on cultured PBMCs, taken from culture after CMV antigen stimulation. These receptors all stem from a human donor in good health (CMV status not recorded). Some clones in this sample may be carry-over from other donors' samples. Each CDR3 is given with its conserved first and last residue. D genes are given only for firm matches. Clone sizes are given selectively: once, few, many, or a class where the clone is expanded.

v_gene	abundance	j_gene	d_gene	CDR3nt	CDR3aa
TRBV20-1	NA	TRBJ2-3	NA	TGCAGTGCTAGAGATTTTGGGGGGGCCGGAGATACGCAGTATTTT	CSARDFGGAGDTQYF
TRBV7-2	few	TRBJ1-5	NA	TGTGCCAGCAGCCCAGGGACCTACGTAGCCCAGCATTTT	CASSPGTYVAQHF
TRBV7-2	NA	TRBJ2-1	NA	TGTGCCAGCGAACGGGGGGCGGACAATGAGCAGTTCTTC	CASERGADNEQFF
TRBV24-1	few	TRBJ2-1	TRBD2	TGTGCCACCAGTGATACCGGGACTAGGGGCTCCTACAATGAGCAGTTCTTC	CATSDTGTRGSYNEQFF
TRBV7-2	NA	TRBJ2-5	NA	TGTGCCAGCAGCAGACGCCGTAGGGAGACCCAGTACTTC	CASSRRRRETQYF
TRBV20-1	NA	TRBJ2-1	NA	TGCAGTGCTAGGCTAAGCTCCTACAATGAGCAGTTCTTC	CSARLSSYNEQFF
TRBV4-3	NA	TRBJ2-7	NA	TGCGCCAGCAGCCAAGAAAGCGGACTCCAGCTTTCGTACGAGCAGTACTTC	CASSQESGLQLSYEQYF
TRBV18	NA	TRBJ2-7	TRBD1	TGTGCCAGCTCACCACGTCGTGGGACAGAACCCTACGAGCAGTACTTC	CASSPRRGTEPYEQYF
TRBV7-2	NA	TRBJ1-1	NA	TGTGCCAGCAGCTTAGCCTACCCTGGGGGTAACACTGAAGCTTTCTTT	CASSLAYPGGNTEAFF
TRBV7-8	few	TRBJ1-5	NA	TGTGCCAGCAGCGTGGACCTGGGGAATCAGCCCCAGCATTTT	CASSVDLGNQPQHF
TRBV5-5	NA	TRBJ2-1	NA	TGTGCCAGCGGTCTAGGGGGGCTCTACAATGAGCAGTTCTTC	CASGLGGLYNEQFF
TRBV7-8	NA	TRBJ2-3	NA	TGTGCCAGCAGCGTTGCCGGGACACGAAGCACAGATACGCAGTATTTT	CASSVAGTRSTDTQYF
TRBV7-2	NA	TRBJ2-2	NA	TGTGCCAGCAGGTTGACAGTGGGTGCCGGGGAGCTGTTTTTT	CASRLTVGAGELFF
TRBV7-6	NA	TRBJ2-2	NA	TGTGCCAGCAGCTTACGGTGGGAGCTGTTTTTT	CASSLRWELFF
TRBV7-2	NA	TRBJ1-5	NA	TGTGCCAGCAGTCAAGGACCCAATCAGCCCCAGCATTTT	CASSQGPNQPQHF
TRBV27	few	TRBJ1-2	NA	TGTGCCAGCAGTTTAGTGTCTGGGTACTACCCCAGCACCTTC	CASSLVSGYYPSTF
TRBV7-2	many	TRBJ1-2	TRBD1	TGTGCCAGCAGCCAACAGGACAGGGGGCTTGGCTACACCTTC	CASSQQDRGLGYTF
TRBV20-1	NA	TRBJ1-6	TRBD1	TGCAGTGCCCCAGGGGGGACAGAAGCTTATTCACCCCTCCACTTT	CSAPGGTEAYSPLHF
TRBV6-2/TRBV6-3	few	TRBJ1-5	NA	TGTGCCAGCAGTCCTTACAAAGGGGAGCGTCAGCCCCAGCATTTT	CASSPYKGERQPQHF
TRBV6-5	NA	TRBJ1-5	TRBD1	TGTGCCAGCAGTACTGGACAGGGCACGTCCGGGCCCCAGCATTTT	CASSTGQGTSGPQHF
TRBV6-2/TRBV6-3	few	TRBJ1-2	TRBD1	TGTGCCAGCAGTGACAGGGGGAAAGACGGCTACACCTTC	CASSDRGKDGYTF
TRBV7-2	many	TRBJ2-3	NA	TGTGCCAGCAGCCCCTCGGGGGGCCCCGCAGATACGCAGTATTTT	CASSPSGGPADTQYF
TRBV7-6	NA	TRBJ2-5	NA	TGTGCCAGCAGCTTTTTCCCAACTAGAGCTGAGACCCAGTACTTC	CASSFFPTRAETQYF
TRBV7-2	many	TRBJ2-7	TRBD2	TGTGCCAGCAGCAGGAGCGGGAGTGGGTACGAGCAGTACTTC	CASSRSGSGYEQYF
TRBV20-1	NA	TRBJ2-2	NA	TGCAGTGCCCGCGTATTCTCAACCGGGGAGCTGTTTTTT	CSARVFSTGELFF
TRBV5-5	few	TRBJ2-5	TRBD1	TGTGCCAGCAGCTCGGGACAGTACCAAGAGACCCAGTACTTC	CASSSGQYQETQYF
TRBV4-1	NA	TRBJ1-1	NA	TGCGCCAGCAGCCAAAAGGTCCTGGTGAACACTGAAGCTTTCTTT	CASSQKVLVNTEAFF
TRBV6-1	NA	TRBJ2-1	TRBD2	TGTGCCAGCAGTCATGTACCGGGACTAGCTTCCAATGAGCAGTTCTTC	CASSHVPGLASNEQFF
TRBV20-1	NA	TRBJ1-2	NA	TGCAGTTCAGGGGAACCCCATGGCTACACCTTC	CSSGEPHGYTF
TRBV10-3	NA	TRBJ2-2	TRBD1	TGTGCCATCAGTTACAGGGGGCCACAGAACACCGGGGAGCTGTTTTTT	CAISYRGPQNTGELFF
TRBV11-2	few	TRBJ2-5	NA	TGTGCCAGCAGCCTCCGGTTAGGTCCTAAGACACATCAAGAGACCCAGTACTTC	CASSLRLGPKTHQETQYF
TRBV10-1	few	TRBJ2-7	TRBD1	TGCGCCAGCAGCCAGGAAACAGGACAGGGGGCTTACGAGCAGTACTTC	CASSQETGQGAYEQYF
TRBV4-1	few	TRBJ2-2	TRBD2	TGCGCCAGCAGCCCCCACCTAGCGGGGGGGAACACCGGGGAGCTGTTTTTT	CASSPHLAGGNTGELFF